This T cell receptor beta chain is from a study of cytomegalovirus exposure and HLA in healthy donors. Study details: An earlier analysis found some 100 million unique TCR beta sequences from about 190 million T cells.

The primer mix had 60 Vbeta and 13 Jbeta primers. How the authors handled the data: Later work found 65 million to 90 million unique TCR beta chains, with 9.5 million to 11 million shared. Measured with immunoSEQ multiplex PCR; TCRdb has only the in-frame clones, and not every one. Clone size and the V and J calls come from that table; the DNA yielded D and trimming. The top ten clones hold roughly 2% of a sample with 250,000 to 350,000 clones, about 90% of them seen once. Germline CDR1 is PRHDT and CDR2 is FYEKMQ (reference sequence). V shed 4 bases and J shed 5 bases, with 12 bases lying between them. CDR3 size: 14 residues. The donors were healthy bone marrow donors.

The V and J genes are TRBV13 and TRBJ2-1; D might be TRBD2 (6 bases). Sequencing was performed on PBMCs. This TCR came from a woman aged 18 to 35 in good health and CMV-seronegative. The CDR3 protein is CASSWGDSDNEQFF. The DNA for the CDR3 is TGTGCCAGCAGCTGGGGGGACTCAGACAATGAGCAGTTCTTC.